Below, 9 T cell receptor beta chains from the same sample are listed, as sequenced in a study of blood T cell repertoires in COVID-19. The protocol was immunoSEQ multiplex PCR, while the TCRdb copy is restricted to in-frame clones and leaves out a portion. Seen here are 250,000 to 300,000 clones, around 90% observed once, and the top ten hold approximately 1.2%. Sequencing input: PBMCs or T cells enriched from blood (not recorded which). These receptors were taken from a human donor in a cohort exposed to, infected with or recovered from COVID-19 (not recorded which). The donor label of this sample is uncertain.

The V gene is TRBV10-3, the J gene TRBJ1-5, with D possibly TRBD1 on 5 matching bases. V dropped 8 bases and J dropped 0 bases, with 8 bases sitting between them. CDR1 and CDR2 (germline): ENHRY, SYGVKD. This CDR3 comprises 13 residues. CDR3 nucleotides: TGTGCCATCCAGGGTTTTAGCAATCAGCCCCAGCATTTT. Amino acid sequence: CAIQGFSNQPQHF.

V is TRBV5-1 and J is TRBJ1-1; 8 bases map to TRBD1. CDR1 is SGHRS and CDR2 is YFSETQ in the germline V gene. There are 13 residues in the CDR3. The V segment lost 3 bases and the J segment 5 bases; nucleotides outside the gene matches: 3. This CDR3 is CASSSQGATEAFF. The CDR3 nucleotides read TGCGCCAGCAGCTCGCAGGGGGCTACTGAAGCTTTCTTT.

With regard to this clone: Other nucleotide sequences in the sample specify the same CDR3. CDR3 loop: CASSYSRGSGNTIYF. The CDR3 nucleotides are TGTGCCAGCAGTTACTCGAGAGGCTCTGGAAACACCATATATTTT. The rearrangement uses TRBV6-5 and TRBJ1-3; D is undetermined. The CDR3 contains 15 residues. Between the trimmed V and J ends, which lost 0 bases and 0 bases, there was a span of 6 bases. Germline assignment: CDR1 MNHEY and CDR2 SVGAGI.

CDR3 DNA sequence: TGTGCCAGCAGTAGGGACAGTAGGGCGGGCACTGAAGCTTTCTTT. Translated, it gives CASSRDSRAGTEAFF. This chain uses TRBV6-5 with TRBJ1-1; 7 bases match TRBD1. This CDR3 has 15 residues. Germline trimming cut 5 bases from V and 4 bases from J; bases unmatched to any gene: 10. Germline V gene data show CDR1 as MNHEY and CDR2 as SVGAGI.

This sequence joins TRBV5-6 and TRBJ1-1; weak D call: TRBD1 (5 bases). The CDR3 has 14 residues. CDR1 SGHDT and CDR2 YYEEEE come from the germline V gene. V lost 9 bases and J 6 bases, leaving 21 bases between the germline ends. As DNA, the CDR3 is TGTGCCACCGGCGGCAGGGCTCGACGAGCTGAAGCTTTCTTT. Translation: CATGGRARRAEAFF.

J is TRBJ1-4 and V is TRBV12-3 or TRBV12-4, with TRBD1 identical over 8 bases. This CDR3 region has 13 residues. J gave up 8 bases and V 8 bases, and 7 bases lay outside the gene matches. CDR3: CASGQGGREKLFF. In DNA, the CDR3 is TGTGCCAGCGGACAGGGCGGGCGGGAAAAACTGTTTTTT.

The chain links TRBV18 to TRBJ2-3; maybe TRBD2 (5 bases). Germline V CDR1 and CDR2: KGHSH, LQKENI. The V and J ends lost 6 bases and 2 bases respectively, with 9 bases between them. This CDR3 has 13 residues. CDR3 amino acids: CASSGEFTDTQYF. The CDR3 DNA reads as TGTGCCAGCTCGGGAGAATTCACAGATACGCAGTATTTT.

For this clone: Different DNA sequences within this sample yield the same CDR3. The rearrangement links TRBV19 to TRBJ2-1, with TRBD2 identical over 9 bases. After removal of 4 bases from V and 10 bases from J, the junction contained 5 bases not matched to a gene. CDR3 length: 13 residues. CDR1 is LNHDA and CDR2 is SQIVND in the germline V gene (reference sequence). CDR3 loop: CASSTGLANEQFF. In nucleotides, the CDR3 is TGTGCCAGTAGTACCGGACTAGCGAACGAGCAGTTCTTC. The full variable domain, with the rest looked up from reference TRBV19 and TRBJ2-1, is DGGITQSPKYLFRKEGQNVTLSCEQNLNHDAMYWYRQDPGQGLRLIYYSQIVNDFQKGDIAEGYSVSREKKESFPLTVTSAQKNPTAFYLCASSTGLANEQFFGPGTRLTVL.

The genes are TRBV2 and TRBJ1-1; perhaps TRBD1 as D (5 bases). The CDR3 has 14 amino acids. The ends were cut back, 0 bases at V and 4 bases at J, with 9 bases in the middle. From germline, CDR1 is SNHLY and CDR2 FYNNEI. The CDR3 spells CASSEAGRGTEAFF. The CDR3 DNA follows: TGTGCCAGCAGTGAAGCCGGGAGGGGCACTGAAGCTTTCTTT.